Each of the 18 T cell receptor beta chains below was sequenced from the same sample in a study of cytomegalovirus exposure and HLA in healthy donors. Researchers ran the PCR with 60 Vbeta and 13 Jbeta primers. Using immunoSEQ multiplex PCR, the repertoire was profiled, and TCRdb retains in-frame clones only, with some absent. The sample includes approximately 130,000 clones, about 77% of them seen just once. The sequenced sample was PBMCs. The receptors shown here come from a middle-aged woman in good health and CMV-seronegative.

The chain uses TRBV7-3 and TRBJ2-5, with 7 bases lining up with TRBD1. V trimming: 5 bases; J trimming: 4 bases; junction bases outside the gene matches: 4. Germline V lookup: CDR1 SGHTA, CDR2 FQGTGA. There are 13 residues in the CDR3. The DNA of the CDR3 is TGTGCCAGCAGCCCCACAGGGGCAGAGACCCAGTACTTC. It yields the protein CASSPTGAETQYF.

The chain uses TRBV19 and TRBJ2-1; 7 bases are a match to TRBD1. CDR3 size: 16 residues. The ends lost 4 bases at V and 7 bases at J; junction bases unmatched: 13. The germline V gene encodes CDR1 LNHDA and CDR2 SQIVND (reference sequence). CDR3 nucleotide sequence: TGTGCCAGTAGTACAAACCGGGACAGCACCAAAAATGAGCAGTTCTTC. It translates to CASSTNRDSTKNEQFF.

This sequence joins TRBV9 and TRBJ1-2; D possibly corresponds to TRBD1 (5 bases). The V end lost 0 bases, the J end lost 8 bases, and 17 bases lay between the germline ends. Germline V gene lookup returns CDR1 SGDLS and CDR2 YYNGEE. CDR3 length equals 15 residues. CDR3 residues: CASSVDLTWTTGYTF. Here the CDR3 DNA reads TGTGCCAGCAGCGTAGACTTGACGTGGACAACGGGCTACACCTTC.

The DNA for the CDR3 is TGTGCCAGCAGCGAGCGGGGGGGCGGAGAGACCCAGTACTTC. Translation gives CASSERGGGETQYF. V and J are TRBV9 and TRBJ2-5, with 10 bases identical to TRBD2. The CDR3 is 14 residues long. The V segment lost 3 bases and the J segment 4 bases; nucleotides outside the gene matches: 3. Per the germline V gene, CDR1 is SGDLS and CDR2 is YYNGEE. Together with reference TRBV9 and TRBJ2-5, the CDR3 gives the full variable domain: DSGVTQTPKHLITATGQRVTLRCSPRSGDLSVYWYQQSLDQGLQFLIQYYNGEERAKGNILERFSAQQFPDLHSELNLSSLELGDSALYFCASSERGGGETQYFGPGTRLLVL.

The J gene is TRBJ1-1, the V gene TRBV29-1, with 7 positions matching TRBD1. Germline lookup yields CDR1 SQVTM and CDR2 ANQGSEA. The junction had 5 bases not matched to a gene; V was cut back by 6 bases and J by 4 bases. The CDR3 has 12 amino acids. The CDR3 sequence is CSVWTGSTEAFF. CDR3 bases: TGCAGCGTATGGACAGGATCCACTGAAGCTTTCTTT.

The J gene is TRBJ1-2, the V gene TRBV2; 7 nucleotides match TRBD1. Germline V gene data show CDR1 as SNHLY and CDR2 as FYNNEI. CDR3 length equals 12 residues. The J segment lost 8 bases and the V segment lost 4 bases, leaving 4 bases of the junction unmatched. Written as DNA, the CDR3 is TGTGCCAGCAGTGTCCAAGGGGGCGGCTACACCTTC. Amino acid sequence: CASSVQGGGYTF. The whole variable domain, filled in from reference TRBV2 and TRBJ1-2, reads EPEVTQTPSHQVTQMGQEVILRCVPISNHLYFYWYRQILGQKVEFLVSFYNNEISEKSEIFDDQFSVERPDGSNFTLKIRSTKLEDSAMYFCASSVQGGGYTFGSGTRLTVV.

V usage is TRBV5-6 and J usage is TRBJ1-2; D may be TRBD1 (5 bases). Looked up from germline, CDR1 is SGHDT and CDR2 is YYEEEE. Trimming took 2 bases from V and 3 from J, leaving 14 bases between them. The CDR3 length is 15 residues. As DNA, the CDR3 is TGTGCCAGCAGCTTACCAAAAACAGGACACTATGGCTACACCTTC. Protein sequence: CASSLPKTGHYGYTF.

About this clone itself: The junction departs from germline at one end; a sequencing error may be responsible. V is TRBV18 and J is TRBJ1-2; D perhaps matches TRBD1 (6 bases). The CDR3 has 12 amino acids. The germline CDR1 and CDR2 sequences are KGHSH and LQKENI. CDR3 bases: TGTGCCAGCTCACCCAGGGGCGATGGCTACCCCTTC. Translated, it gives CASSPRGDGYPF.

V usage is TRBV6-1 and J usage is TRBJ1-1, with 8 bases aligning to TRBD1. The ends lost 4 bases at V and 2 bases at J; junction bases unmatched: 3. Germline CDR1 MNHNS, CDR2 SASEGT. The CDR3 is 14 residues long. The CDR3 reads CASSVTGENTEAFF. DNA for the CDR3: TGTGCCAGCAGTGTGACAGGGGAAAACACTGAAGCTTTCTTT.

The gene calls are TRBV6-5 and TRBJ1-1; D perhaps matches TRBD1 (6 bases). V lost 5 bases, J lost 3 bases, and 13 bases lay in between. CDR3 length equals 14 residues. CDR1 and CDR2 from the germline V gene are MNHEY and SVGAGI. The chain's CDR3 is CASSRNRVDTEAFF. CDR3 nucleotide sequence: TGTGCCAGCAGTCGGAACAGGGTTGACACTGAAGCTTTCTTT.

This chain uses TRBV19 with TRBJ1-1, with 8 bases aligning to TRBD1. This CDR3 contains 15 residues. The V gene's germline CDR1 is LNHDA and CDR2 SQIVND (reference sequence). The ends lost 6 bases at V and 3 bases at J; junction bases unmatched: 9. The CDR3: CASRGQASDYTEAFF. In DNA form, the CDR3 reads TGTGCCAGTAGGGGACAGGCCTCTGATTACACTGAAGCTTTCTTT.

The chain employs TRBV19 and TRBJ1-2; 7 nucleotides align to TRBD1. CDR3 length equals 12 residues. Germline V gene sequence: CDR1 LNHDA, CDR2 SQIVND (reference sequence). V dropped 6 bases and J dropped 6; count of bases not matched to a gene: 4. CDR3 region: CASSPQGHGYTF. CDR3 DNA sequence: TGTGCCAGTAGCCCACAGGGGCATGGCTACACCTTC. The variable domain in full, completed from reference TRBV19 and TRBJ1-2, reads DGGITQSPKYLFRKEGQNVTLSCEQNLNHDAMYWYRQDPGQGLRLIYYSQIVNDFQKGDIAEGYSVSREKKESFPLTVTSAQKNPTAFYLCASSPQGHGYTFGSGTRLTVV.

This clone has just a few counts. The chain uses TRBV5-8 and TRBJ2-3; 8 positions match TRBD2. Germline trimming cut 4 bases from V and 6 bases from J; bases unmatched to any gene: 10. CDR1 and CDR2 from the germline V gene are SGHTS and YDEGEE. CDR3 length: 15 amino acids. CDR3 sequence reads: CASSTIAGWADTQYF. DNA for the CDR3: TGTGCCAGCAGCACAATAGCGGGGTGGGCCGATACGCAGTATTTT.

Concerning this clone: Relative to the germline gene, one junction end is altered; a read error may explain this. Other DNA sequences from this sample encode an identical CDR3 as well. This chain joins TRBV13 and TRBJ1-1; 9 nucleotides agree with TRBD1. The CDR3 contains 15 residues. Looked up from germline, CDR1 is PRHDT and CDR2 is FYEKMQ (reference sequence). The CDR3 spells CASSFRDRGNTEAFF. Written as DNA, the CDR3 is TGTGCCAGCAGCTTCCGCGACAGGGGGAACACTGAAGCTTTCTTC.

V usage is TRBV9 and J usage is TRBJ2-7, with TRBD2 identical over 9 bases. This CDR3 has 15 amino acids. V was clipped by 0 bases and J by 3 bases; unmatched bases: 4. The germline gives CDR1 SGDLS, CDR2 YYNGEE. The CDR3: CASSVVASGDYEQYF. CDR3 in DNA: TGTGCCAGCAGCGTAGTGGCTAGCGGGGACTACGAGCAGTACTTC.

The count of this clone is one. The gene calls are TRBV6-5 and TRBJ1-1; D unresolved. This CDR3 contains 13 residues. Germline V CDR1 and CDR2: MNHEY, SVGAGI. V was trimmed by 4 bases and J by 1 base, leaving 7 bases between them. CDR3 sequence: CASSSWRNTEAFF. Here the CDR3 DNA reads TGTGCCAGCAGTTCGTGGAGGAACACTGAAGCTTTCTTT.

The chain employs TRBV14 and TRBJ2-2, with TRBD1 matching 11 bases. Germline CDR1 is SGHDN and CDR2 is FVKESK. V was pared by 3 bases and J by 5 bases, with 8 bases of the junction left unmatched. CDR3 length equals 17 residues. The CDR3 bases are TGTGCCAGCAGCCATCATCTGGGACAGGGGGGGACCGGGGAGCTGTTTTTT. This translates into CASSHHLGQGGTGELFF.

The V gene is TRBV4-1, the J gene TRBJ1-2, with D unresolved. CDR1 and CDR2 (germline): MGHRA, YSYEKL. This CDR3 is 15 amino acids long. The V end was cut by 0 bases, the J end by 4 bases, with 12 bases between. The CDR3 sequence is CASSQDPGDFYGYTF. DNA for the CDR3: TGCGCCAGCAGCCAAGATCCCGGGGATTTCTATGGCTACACCTTC.